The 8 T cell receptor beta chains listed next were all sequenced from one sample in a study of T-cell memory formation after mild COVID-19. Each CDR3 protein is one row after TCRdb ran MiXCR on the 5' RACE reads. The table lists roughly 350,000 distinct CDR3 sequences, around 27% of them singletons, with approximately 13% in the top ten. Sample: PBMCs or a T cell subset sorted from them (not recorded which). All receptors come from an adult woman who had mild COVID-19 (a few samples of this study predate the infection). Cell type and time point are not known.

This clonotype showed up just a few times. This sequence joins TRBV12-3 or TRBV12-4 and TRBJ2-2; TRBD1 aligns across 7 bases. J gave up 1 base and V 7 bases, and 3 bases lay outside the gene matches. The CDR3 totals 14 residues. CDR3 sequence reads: CASNRDRNTGELFF. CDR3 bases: TGTGCCAGCAACCGGGACAGGAACACCGGGGAGCTGTTTTTT.

In DNA, the CDR3 is TGCGCCAGCAGTCCCATGGGACAGGGAAACACTGAAGCTTTCTTT. This translates into CASSPMGQGNTEAFF. This chain joins TRBV4-1 and TRBJ1-1, with TRBD1 matching 9 bases. CDR3 length: 15 amino acids. With V trimmed by 6 bases and J by 2 bases, 7 bases remained unmatched. Germline V CDR1 and CDR2: MGHRA, YSYEKL.

CDR3 amino acids: CSANLGIYEQYF. For the CDR3, the DNA is TGCAGTGCTAATCTGGGGATTTACGAGCAGTACTTC. This chain connects TRBV20-1 to TRBJ2-7; no reliable D call. This CDR3 is built from 12 residues. From germline, CDR1 is DFQATT and CDR2 SNEGSKA (reference sequence). Trimming removed 4 bases at V and 4 bases at J, with 11 bases between.

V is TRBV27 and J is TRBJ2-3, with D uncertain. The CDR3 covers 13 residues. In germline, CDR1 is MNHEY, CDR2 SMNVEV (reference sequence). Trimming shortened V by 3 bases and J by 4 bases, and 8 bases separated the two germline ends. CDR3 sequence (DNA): TGTGCCAGCAGTTTGTTTGGGCCAGATACGCAGTATTTT. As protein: CASSLFGPDTQYF.

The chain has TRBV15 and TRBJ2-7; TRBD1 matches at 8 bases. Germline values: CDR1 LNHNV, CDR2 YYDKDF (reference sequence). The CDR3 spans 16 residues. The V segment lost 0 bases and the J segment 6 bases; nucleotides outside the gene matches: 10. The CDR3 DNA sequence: TGTGCCACCAGCAGAGATCGGGGCAGGGGGCCCCCCGAGCAGTACTTC. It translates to CATSRDRGRGPPEQYF.

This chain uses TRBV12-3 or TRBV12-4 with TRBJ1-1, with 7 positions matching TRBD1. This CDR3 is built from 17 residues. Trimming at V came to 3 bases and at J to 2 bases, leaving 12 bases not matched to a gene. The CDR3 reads CASSLEAGTALNTEAFF. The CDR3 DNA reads TGTGCCAGCAGTTTGGAGGCCGGGACAGCACTAAACACTGAAGCTTTCTTT.

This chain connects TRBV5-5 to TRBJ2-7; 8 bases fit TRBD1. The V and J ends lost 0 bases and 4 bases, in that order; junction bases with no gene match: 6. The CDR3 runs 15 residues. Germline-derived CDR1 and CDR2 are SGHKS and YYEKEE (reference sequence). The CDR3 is CASSLGGTGLYEQYF. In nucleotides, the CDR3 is TGTGCCAGCAGCTTGGGTGGGACAGGCCTTTACGAGCAGTACTTC.

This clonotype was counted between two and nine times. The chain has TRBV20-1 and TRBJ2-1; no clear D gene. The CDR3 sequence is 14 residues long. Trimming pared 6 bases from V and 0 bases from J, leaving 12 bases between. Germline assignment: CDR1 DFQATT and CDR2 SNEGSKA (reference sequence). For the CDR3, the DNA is TGCAGTGCCCCACGTCCCTTCTCCTACAATGAGCAGTTCTTC. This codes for CSAPRPFSYNEQFF.